Following are 5 T cell receptor beta chains from one sample sequenced in a study of T-cell reconstitution after alpha-beta-depleted transplantation in children. Unique molecular identifiers were built into the TCRbeta library. TCRdb reprocessed the PCR reads via MiXCR and lists one record per CDR3 protein. The sample lists hundreds of thousands of distinct CDR3 sequences; around 14% were seen once. Sequences were derived from PBMCs, sampled before TCRalphabeta/CD19-depleted stem cell transplant. The source of these receptors is a girl aged 2 to 9 with congenital amegakaryocytic thrombocytopenia, due to receive a stem cell transplant.

This clonotype appeared a few times. The chain combines TRBV27 with TRBJ2-7; D is unresolved. The CDR3 is made up of 14 amino acids. V was pared by 4 bases and J by 3 bases, with 13 bases between. Germline loops: CDR1 MNHEY, CDR2 SMNVEV (reference sequence). The CDR3 bases are TGTGCCAGCAGTTACAAGCCGAAGGGCTACGAGCAGTACTTC. Encoded protein: CASSYKPKGYEQYF.

This sequence joins TRBV19 and TRBJ2-5, with TRBD1 as a possible D gene (6 bases). The V gene's germline CDR1 is LNHDA and CDR2 SQIVND (reference sequence). Trimming removed 4 bases at V and 5 bases at J, with 11 bases between. CDR3 length: 13 amino acids. CDR3 protein: CASSTRGWETQYF. The CDR3 DNA reads as TGTGCCAGTAGTACCAGGGGTTGGGAGACCCAGTACTTC.

There are a few counts of this clonotype. This chain links TRBV28 with TRBJ2-2, with 7 bases lining up with TRBD2. Germline CDR1 MDHEN, CDR2 SYDVKM. The length of the CDR3 is 14 residues. The V segment lost 2 bases and the J segment 7 bases; nucleotides outside the gene matches: 4. The CDR3 spells CASSLAAGDGELFF. In DNA, the CDR3 is TGTGCCAGCAGTTTAGCCGCGGGAGACGGGGAGCTGTTTTTT.

V and J are TRBV11-3 and TRBJ2-1, with no clear D. Trimming removed 0 bases at V and 8 bases at J, with 8 bases between. The germline CDR1 and CDR2 sequences are SGHNT and YENEEA. The CDR3 sequence is 13 residues long. CDR3 DNA sequence: TGTGCCAGCAGCTTAGATCCCCGTTATGAGCAGTTCTTC. Translation gives CASSLDPRYEQFF.

This clonotype was counted ten times or more. This chain links TRBV5-1 with TRBJ2-3; D perhaps matches TRBD1 (6 bases). The V gene's germline CDR1 is SGHRS and CDR2 YFSETQ. The CDR3 sequence is 16 residues long. Trimming left V 5 bases short and J 3 bases short, with 19 bases between. DNA for the CDR3: TGCGCCAGCAGGCCCTTGCCAGGGGCAGTAACAGATACGCAGTATTTT. Translated, it gives CASRPLPGAVTDTQYF.